The 20 T cell receptor beta chains below all came from one sample that was sequenced in a study of blood T cell repertoires in COVID-19. The repertoire was sequenced with immunoSEQ multiplex PCR; TCRdb's copy has only in-frame clones and lacks some. The sample yields some 8,100 clones, 75% to 95% seen once. Sequenced material: peripheral blood. The source of these receptors is a woman aged 45-65 years with active COVID-19.

This clone was counted once. V gene TRBV5-1 combines with J gene TRBJ2-1; D remains ambiguous. This CDR3 region has 14 residues. The germline V gene has CDR1 SGHRS and CDR2 YFSETQ. Deletions cut 4 bases from V and 8 bases from J, with 16 bases between. The CDR3 spells CASSPEVSRDEQFF. As DNA, the CDR3 is TGCGCCAGCAGCCCCGAGGTGTCCCGCGATGAGCAGTTCTTC.

This chain uses TRBV2 with TRBJ2-1; D unresolved. Trimming removed 7 bases from V and 0 bases from J, with 10 bases in between. CDR3 length: 14 amino acids. Germline assignment: CDR1 SNHLY and CDR2 FYNNEI. This CDR3 is CASKRENSYNEQFF. DNA for the CDR3: TGTGCCAGCAAAAGAGAGAACTCCTACAATGAGCAGTTCTTC. Full variable domain (outside the CDR3, taken from reference TRBV2 and TRBJ2-1): EPEVTQTPSHQVTQMGQEVILRCVPISNHLYFYWYRQILGQKVEFLVSFYNNEISEKSEIFDDQFSVERPDGSNFTLKIRSTKLEDSAMYFCASKRENSYNEQFFGPGTRLTVL.

This clone was seen a few times. The J gene is TRBJ1-2, the V gene TRBV6-5, with 8 bases fitting TRBD1. J lost 1 base, V lost 5 bases, and 3 bases had no gene match. The CDR3 extends over 14 amino acids. Germline V gives CDR1 MNHEY, CDR2 SVGAGI. The DNA for the CDR3 is TGTGCCAGCAGTACAGGGGGGGGTAACTATGGCTACACCTTC. Protein sequence: CASSTGGGNYGYTF.

The chain has TRBV18 and TRBJ2-1; TRBD1 agrees at 8 bases. Germline CDR1 KGHSH, CDR2 LQKENI. The CDR3 has 13 residues. V shed 3 bases and J 10 bases; nucleotides not matched to a gene: 5. DNA of the CDR3: TGTGCCAGCTCACCGGGACAGGATCGAGAGCAGTTCTTC. Its translation: CASSPGQDREQFF.

V gene TRBV7-9 combines with J gene TRBJ2-6; D may be TRBD1 (6 bases). This CDR3 is 14 amino acids long. Trimming stripped 11 bases from V and 4 bases from J, with 15 bases between. The germline gives CDR1 SEHNR, CDR2 FQNEAQ (reference sequence). The CDR3 coding sequence is TGTGCCTCCGCCCCAGGGGTCGGGGCCAACGTCCTGACTTTC. It yields the protein CASAPGVGANVLTF.

The chain joins TRBV29-1 to TRBJ1-2; 7 bases agree with TRBD1. The CDR3 has 12 amino acids. The germline V gene encodes CDR1 SQVTM and CDR2 ANQGSEA. With 5 bases clipped from V and 3 bases from J, the junction kept 3 bases outside the gene matches. For the CDR3, the DNA is TGCAGCGTTAGACAGGGAGACTATGGCTACACCTTC. Translated, it gives CSVRQGDYGYTF.

The V gene is TRBV7-8, the J gene TRBJ1-5; D gene unclear. The CDR3 covers 13 residues. CDR1 SGHVS and CDR2 FQNEAQ come from the germline V gene. The V gene lost 3 bases and the J gene lost 0 bases, with 3 bases spanning the gap. The CDR3 DNA is TGTGCCAGCAGCTTCAATAGCAATCAGCCCCAGCATTTT. Translation gives CASSFNSNQPQHF.

The genes are TRBV7-9 and TRBJ1-1; 10 nucleotides agree with TRBD1. The CDR3 is 14 amino acids. V dropped 5 bases and J dropped 4; count of bases not matched to a gene: 4. Germline V CDR1 and CDR2: SEHNR, FQNEAQ (reference sequence). The CDR3 DNA reads as TGTGCCAGCAGCCAGGACAGGGGGGGCACTGAAGCTTTCTTT. It translates to CASSQDRGGTEAFF.

This clone has a handful of counts. This CDR3 is CASSYSYETSGGEQFF. The CDR3 bases are TGTGCCAGCAGTTACTCGTACGAGACTAGCGGGGGTGAGCAGTTCTTC. The chain has TRBV6-5 and TRBJ2-1; 12 bases fit TRBD2. V lost 0 bases and J lost 9; bases outside the gene matches: 6. This CDR3 has 16 residues. Germline CDR1 MNHEY, CDR2 SVGAGI.

Turning to this clone: A read error may account for a junction end that differs from germline. V is TRBV19 and J is TRBJ2-1; D might be TRBD2 (6 bases). CDR1 is LNHDA and CDR2 is SQIVND in the germline V gene (reference sequence). The CDR3 is made up of 13 amino acids. The CDR3 loop reads CASSMFSGEKKIF. The DNA for the CDR3 is TGTGCCAGTAGCATGTTCTCGGGGGAGAAAAAGATCTTC.

In the case of this clone: The junction shows a germline mismatch at one end, possibly a read error. The chain recombines TRBV19 with TRBJ2-2; 9 bases align to TRBD1. The CDR3 covers 16 residues. The germline CDR1 and CDR2 sequences are LNHDA and SQIVND (reference sequence). The CDR3 DNA sequence: TGTGCCAGTAGTATTCGACAGGGGGGGAACGCCGGGGAGCTGTTTTTT. Translated, it gives CASSIRQGGNAGELFF.

The chain employs TRBV5-1 and TRBJ1-1; 7 bases line up with TRBD1. The CDR3 is 14 residues long. The J segment lost 1 base and the V segment lost 4 bases, leaving 4 bases of the junction unmatched. Germline CDR1 and CDR2: SGHRS and YFSETQ. The CDR3 DNA follows: TGCGCCAGCAGCACTGGACAGGCGAACACTGAAGCTTTCTTT. It is translated as CASSTGQANTEAFF.

The chain joins TRBV10-2 to TRBJ2-7; D gene uncertain. The CDR3 spans 11 residues. Germline V lookup: CDR1 WSHSY, CDR2 SAAADI. Trimming pared 3 bases from V and 3 bases from J, leaving 3 bases between. CDR3 nucleotides: TGCGCCAGCAGTGACGGCTACGAGCAGTACTTC. This codes for CASSDGYEQYF.

This clone showed up just once. V gene TRBV27 combines with J gene TRBJ2-1; D is perhaps TRBD2 (5 bases). Germline CDR1 and CDR2: MNHEY and SMNVEV (reference sequence). The CDR3 is 14 residues long. Trimming removed 2 bases from V and 6 bases from J, with 11 bases in between. The CDR3 region has the DNA TGTGCCAGCAGTTTAGACTACCGGGGCAATGAGCAGTTCTTC. It specifies CASSLDYRGNEQFF.

The chain is built from TRBV5-4 and TRBJ1-2, with TRBD1 identical over 8 bases. The CDR3 sequence is 14 residues long. J gave up 3 bases and V 4 bases, and 5 bases lay outside the gene matches. From germline, CDR1 is SGHNT and CDR2 YYREEE (reference sequence). Written as DNA, the CDR3 is TGTGCCAGCAGCAACGGACAGGGATACTATGGCTACACCTTC. Its translation is CASSNGQGYYGYTF.

V and J are TRBV18 and TRBJ2-1, with a weak D call TRBD1 (5 bases). V lost 1 base, J lost 8 bases, and 15 bases lay in between. CDR3 size: 15 residues. The germline V gene encodes CDR1 KGHSH and CDR2 LQKENI. The CDR3 protein is CASSPRGREVDEQFF. The CDR3 nucleotides are TGTGCCAGCTCACCACGAGGCAGGGAAGTTGATGAGCAGTTCTTC.

This sequence joins TRBV27 and TRBJ2-1; D perhaps matches TRBD1 (6 bases). The CDR3 runs to 18 residues. The V end lost 6 bases, the J end lost 0 bases, and 21 bases lay between the germline ends. Germline values: CDR1 MNHEY, CDR2 SMNVEV (reference sequence). Written as DNA, the CDR3 is TGTGCCAGCAGCTCATTTTGGGGGCGGGCGAGCTCCTACAATGAGCAGTTCTTC. Translation gives CASSSFWGRASSYNEQFF.

This chain links TRBV7-9 with TRBJ2-7; tentative D call: TRBD2 (6 bases). This CDR3 contains 15 residues. CDR1 and CDR2 from the germline V gene are SEHNR and FQNEAQ (reference sequence). V lost 1 base and J lost 0, with 10 bases in between. In DNA form, the CDR3 reads TGTGCCAGCAGCTTAGGGCAGGAGGGCTCCTACGAGCAGTACTTC. As protein: CASSLGQEGSYEQYF.

This clone was detected only a few times. The rearrangement joins TRBV19 to TRBJ1-2, with 9 bases identical to TRBD1. The V gene end was trimmed by 5 bases and the J gene end by 9 bases; junction bases not matched to a gene: 7. Germline-derived CDR1 and CDR2 are LNHDA and SQIVND (reference sequence). This CDR3 comprises 13 residues. The CDR3 DNA reads TGTGCCAGTAGTCCTACAGGGGGCAGTCGCTACACCTTC. This encodes CASSPTGGSRYTF. Full variable domain (remainder filled in from reference TRBV19 and TRBJ1-2): DGGITQSPKYLFRKEGQNVTLSCEQNLNHDAMYWYRQDPGQGLRLIYYSQIVNDFQKGDIAEGYSVSREKKESFPLTVTSAQKNPTAFYLCASSPTGGSRYTFGSGTRLTVV.

This clone was counted between two and nine times. The V gene is TRBV23-1, the J gene TRBJ2-2, with D possibly matching TRBD2 (6 bases). TRBV23-1 is assigned to the ORF class and has an uncertain function. Trimming took off 4 bases at V and 0 bases at J, with 15 bases between the two ends. The CDR3 has 17 amino acids. CDR3 DNA sequence: TGCGCCAGCAGTCCCCCCCCCGGCGGGGCGAACACCGGGGAGCTGTTTTTT. It specifies CASSPPPGGANTGELFF.